Detailed here is one TCR beta chain. What it recognizes is unknown. This record comes from a study of cytomegalovirus exposure and HLA in healthy donors. The study's findings and limits: A later analysis by the authors found several of the most significant clusters apparently linked to common viral pathogens. TCR beta V- and J-gene trimming was later associated with a missense DCLRE1C variant.

Donors in the study were healthy people who gave bone marrow. These donors counted as nominally healthy when sampled, but unrecorded immune exposures were likely. The CDR3 length is 15 residues. V lost 4 bases to trimming and J lost 5 bases, with 15 bases between them. The V gene's germline CDR1 is MNHNS and CDR2 SASEGT. The PCR employed 60 Vbeta primers together with 13 Jbeta primers. Measured with immunoSEQ multiplex PCR; TCRdb has only the in-frame clones, and not every one. The sample records roughly 200,000 clones, approximately 79% being singletons. The clonotype comes from a woman aged 40 to 49 in good health and CMV-seronegative. Material for sequencing was PBMCs. V gene TRBV6-1 combines with J gene TRBJ1-3, with no clear D. The CDR3 DNA follows: TGTGCCAGCAGTGGTGTTCGGGTTTTTAGAAACACCATATATTTT. Translated: CASSGVRVFRNTIYF.